This T cell receptor beta chain originates from a study of blood T cell repertoires in COVID-19. How the authors handled the data: Estimates of nucleated cell counts were drawn from the amplification of reference gene primers. Here immunoSEQ multiplex PCR was the method, and the copy in TCRdb shows in-frame clones only, minus some. The V and J calls and clone size come from that table; D and trimming were worked out from the DNA. The top ten hold around 3% of the sample, which has approximately 350,000 clones, around 92% seen once. V gave up 0 bases and J gave up 4 bases, with 7 bases separating them. This CDR3 is 14 amino acids long. The germline CDR1 and CDR2 sequences are SGDLS and YYNGEE. This clone was counted between two and nine times. This same CDR3 is encoded by further DNA sequences in the sample.

V usage is TRBV9 and J usage is TRBJ2-2; D perhaps matches TRBD1 (6 bases). The receptor comes from a woman in her twenties or thirties with COVID-19, enrolled during active disease. Sequenced input: peripheral blood. This CDR3 is CASSVGGGTGELFF. Written as DNA, the CDR3 is TGTGCCAGCAGCGTAGGAGGGGGCACCGGGGAGCTGTTTTTT.